These T cell receptor beta chains were read from a single sample in a study of tumor-infiltrating lymphocytes in primary liver carcinoma. MiXCR was run by TCRdb on the multiplex PCR reads, yielding one entry per CDR3 protein. The data hold roughly 190,000 distinct CDR3 sequences, with just under 85% observed a single time. Sequencing used tumor tissue from primary liver carcinoma. The source of these receptors is a man aged 35-49 years with primary liver carcinoma and hepatitis B virus infection. CDR3s include the opening cysteine and the closing phenylalanine or tryptophan. Each record gives: J gene, V gene, clone size, D gene, CDR3 DNA, CDR3 protein. A D gene is named only where the DNA matches it firmly. The size of a clone is reported for some rows only, either as once, few or many, or as a class for expanded clones.

>TRBJ2-5|TRBV29-1|NA|NA
TGTAGCGTTCGGACTAACGGGAGTTGGACAGAGACCCAGTACTTC
CSVRTNGSWTETQYF
>TRBJ2-1|TRBV11-3|NA|NA
TGTGCCGGCAGCTTAGGCGTATCGGGACTCCCCCACAATGAACAGTTCTTC
CAGSLGVSGLPHNEQFF
>TRBJ2-2|TRBV5-1|NA|NA
TGCGCCAGCAGCCCATCAGGGATCACCGGGGAGCTGTTTTTT
CASSPSGITGELFF
>TRBJ2-5|TRBV5-4|NA|TRBD1
TGTATCAGCAGCCTGGGGCGTCAGGGGGTTCAAGAGACCCAGTATTTC
CISSLGRQGVQETQYF
>TRBJ2-5|TRBV2|NA|NA
TGTGCCAGCAGTGAAAACGACCTTGGGGCGAAGACCCAGTACTTC
CASSENDLGAKTQYF
>TRBJ2-5|TRBV4-1|once|NA
TGCGCCAGCAGCTCTTCTGGAGGCCCCGCTAGTGGCCAAGAGACCCAGAACTTC
CASSSSGGPASGQETQNF
>TRBJ1-4|TRBV5-1|NA|TRBD1
TGCGCCAGCGGCATGGGACAGGGGAAAGGGGAAAAACTGTTTTTT
CASGMGQGKGEKLFF
>TRBJ2-3|TRBV6-6|NA|NA
TGTCCCAGCAGGTCTACAGGTGGTGGAGATACGCACTATTTT
CPSRSTGGGDTHYF
>TRBJ2-7|TRBV6-1|NA|TRBD2
TGTGCTAGCAGTGAAGCGCGGGGGAGACTATCGGTCTACGAGCAGTACTTC
CASSEARGRLSVYEQYF
>TRBJ2-4|TRBV18|NA|NA
TGTGCCAGCTCACTGGCGGGGCTCCGAGCCAAAAACATTCGGTACTTC
CASSLAGLRAKNIRYF
>TRBJ2-7|TRBV6-2/TRBV6-3|NA|NA
TGTGCCAGCAGTAGTGTGCGGAGCCGCAACTCCTACGAGCAGTACTTC
CASSSVRSRNSYEQYF
>TRBJ2-2|TRBV6-1|NA|TRBD2
TGTGCCAGCAAATGTACAAGCGGGAGACGAACCGGGGAGCTGTTTTTT
CASKCTSGRRTGELFF
>TRBJ2-7|TRBV6-2/TRBV6-3|many|NA
TGTGCCAGCAGTTACTCCGAGGGCAGCCCCCGCCTCGAGCAGTACTTC
CASSYSEGSPRLEQYF
>TRBJ2-7|TRBV11-2|NA|TRBD1
TGTGCCAGCAGCTTACGATTGACAGGGGAGAACGGGCAGTACTTC
CASSLRLTGENGQYF
>TRBJ2-1|TRBV7-9|NA|TRBD2
TGTGCCAGCAGCTCCGGGACTAGCGGAACCGTGCGGTTATTC
CASSSGTSGTVRLF
>TRBJ2-4|TRBV11-1|once|NA
TGTGCAAGCAGCTTTCCCGAGAATAGCGTGACCAAAAACATTCAGTACTTC
CASSFPENSVTKNIQYF
>TRBJ1-1|TRBV6-6|NA|NA
TGTGCCAGCAGTCGGGCGGTACTCGTCGACACTGAAGCTTTCTTT
CASSRAVLVDTEAFF
>TRBJ1-1|TRBV28|many|NA
TGTGCCAGCAGCTTGGGGAGTTGGAACACTGAAGCTTTCTTT
CASSLGSWNTEAFF
>TRBJ1-1|TRBV28|once|TRBD1
TGTGTCAGCACCTCGGGACAGACGAACACTGAATCTTTCTTT
CVSTSGQTNTESFF
>TRBJ2-5|TRBV10-2|NA|NA
TGCGCCAGCATTGGTAGTTCCAGACGAGAGACCCAGTGCTTC
CASIGSSRRETQCF
>TRBJ2-1|TRBV14|many|NA
TGTGCCAGCAGCCAAGAAACCGGGACTCGCCGGGGTAATTACAATGAGCAGTTCTTC
CASSQETGTRRGNYNEQFF
>TRBJ1-1|TRBV11-2|NA|NA
TGTGCCAGTAGGAGGGGGTGGAACACTGAAGCTTTATTT
CASRRGWNTEALF
>TRBJ2-3|TRBV6-2/TRBV6-3|NA|NA
TGTGCCAGCAGCCTCGACAGGATAAATCAGCCCCAGTATTTT
CASSLDRINQPQYF
>TRBJ1-5|TRBV4-1|NA|NA
TGCGCCAGCAGCCCTCTGGGGGGAGACCAAAGCGGACAGCCCCAGCATTTT
CASSPLGGDQSGQPQHF
>TRBJ1-1|TRBV11-2|NA|NA
TGTGCCAGTAGCCCCCTTTGGCAGAACACTGAAACTTTCTTT
CASSPLWQNTETFF
>TRBJ2-5|TRBV5-1|NA|NA
TGCGCCAGCAGCTTGTATCAGTGCCAGGAAGAGACCCAGTATTTC
CASSLYQCQEETQYF
>TRBJ2-7|TRBV14|NA|NA
TGTGTCAGCAGCCAGGCCGGGACATTTTCCTACGAGCAGTACTTC
CVSSQAGTFSYEQYF
>TRBJ1-5|TRBV28|NA|NA
TGTGCCGGCAGTTTGACATGGGGAACGCAGCCCCAACATTTT
CAGSLTWGTQPQHF